The clone carrying this TCR beta chain was found a few times. The antigen remains undetermined. The source of the sample is a study of T cell repertoires in cytomegalovirus infection. TCRdb ran MiXCR on the reads and lists one entry per CDR3 protein. The top ten clones hold roughly 20% of a sample with some 350,000 distinct CDR3 sequences, almost 30% of them seen once. V was pared by 4 bases and J by 2 bases, with 5 bases of the junction left unmatched. This CDR3 has 15 residues. The germline V gene has CDR1 SGHVS and CDR2 FNYEAQ. The chain couples TRBV7-6 to TRBJ1-3; 7 nucleotides agree with TRBD1. Sequences were derived from cultured PBMCs, sampled from culture after CMV antigen stimulation. The receptor was derived from a human donor in good health (CMV status not recorded). Some clones in this sample may be carry-over from other donors' samples. DNA of the CDR3: TGTGCCAGCAGCTCAGGGGGGGGACCTGGAAACACCATATATTTT. Its protein product is CASSSGGGPGNTIYF.